The rows below give T cell receptor beta chains drawn from one sample of a study of neurological immune-mediated disorders. TCRdb redid the calling of the 5' RACE reads with MiXCR, one entry per CDR3 protein. Of roughly 71,000 distinct CDR3 sequences listed, around 3.9% were seen once; the top ten hold approximately 1.2%. Sequenced sample: PBMCs. Source of these receptors: a man aged 25-45 years with multiple sclerosis. CDR3s include the opening cysteine and the closing phenylalanine or tryptophan. Each record gives: clone size, D gene, V gene, J gene, CDR3 DNA, CDR3 protein. The D gene is left open where the match is weak. Clone size, where shown, is once, few, many, or a class for clones that have expanded.

clone_size: many
d_call: NA
v_call: TRBV7-2
j_call: TRBJ1-2
cdr3_nt: TGTGCCAGCAGCTTAGGGGGAAATGGCTACACCTTC
cdr3_aa: CASSLGGNGYTF

clone_size: NA
d_call: TRBD1
v_call: TRBV7-9
j_call: TRBJ1-5
cdr3_nt: TGTGCCAGCAGCTTAGGGGGACAGGGAAATCAGCCCCAGAATTTT
cdr3_aa: CASSLGGQGNQPQNF

clone_size: few
d_call: TRBD1
v_call: TRBV20-1
j_call: TRBJ1-6
cdr3_nt: TGCAGTGCTAGAGATAACAGGGGGCAATCACCCCTCAACTTT
cdr3_aa: CSARDNRGQSPLNF

clone_size: many
d_call: NA
v_call: TRBV10-3
j_call: TRBJ1-2
cdr3_nt: TGTGCCATCAGTGTCACGGAATCCAACTATGGCTACACCTTC
cdr3_aa: CAISVTESNYGYTF

clone_size: many
d_call: NA
v_call: TRBV5-1
j_call: TRBJ2-7
cdr3_nt: TGCGCCAGCAGCTTGGGGTTTTCTACTAAAAACGAGCAGTACTTC
cdr3_aa: CASSLGFSTKNEQYF

clone_size: many
d_call: NA
v_call: TRBV12-3/TRBV12-4
j_call: TRBJ2-3
cdr3_nt: TGTGCCAGCAGTTTCGCCCGACAACTGTCAGATACGCAGTATTTT
cdr3_aa: CASSFARQLSDTQYF

clone_size: many
d_call: TRBD1
v_call: TRBV6-6
j_call: TRBJ2-7
cdr3_nt: TGTGCCAGCAGTTCCCGGGACAGTATAGGGTACGAGCAGTACTTC
cdr3_aa: CASSSRDSIGYEQYF

clone_size: many
d_call: TRBD1
v_call: TRBV14
j_call: TRBJ1-6
cdr3_nt: TGTGCCAGCAGCCAAGCCGGGACAGGGCATTCACCCCTCCACTTT
cdr3_aa: CASSQAGTGHSPLHF

clone_size: many
d_call: NA
v_call: TRBV20-1
j_call: TRBJ2-7
cdr3_nt: TGCAGTGCTAGTCATCTCTACGAGCAGTACTTC
cdr3_aa: CSASHLYEQYF

clone_size: many
d_call: NA
v_call: TRBV7-2
j_call: TRBJ1-2
cdr3_nt: TGTGCCAGCAGCGGCCAACTAAAGTATGGCTACACCTTC
cdr3_aa: CASSGQLKYGYTF

clone_size: many
d_call: NA
v_call: TRBV10-2
j_call: TRBJ2-2
cdr3_nt: TGCGCCAGCACATACCCGGGACTCGTCACCGGGGAGCTGTTTTTT
cdr3_aa: CASTYPGLVTGELFF

clone_size: many
d_call: TRBD2
v_call: TRBV20-1
j_call: TRBJ2-1
cdr3_nt: TGCAGTGCTAGAGATCCTAGCGGGGGGGTCTTTTTCAGCTCCTACAATGAGCAGTTCTTC
cdr3_aa: CSARDPSGGVFFSSYNEQFF

clone_size: many
d_call: NA
v_call: TRBV10-3
j_call: TRBJ2-2
cdr3_nt: TGTGCCACCTGGGATTTGACCGGGGAGCTGTTTTTT
cdr3_aa: CATWDLTGELFF

clone_size: many
d_call: NA
v_call: TRBV19
j_call: TRBJ2-1
cdr3_nt: TGTGCCAGTAGTACGGGTCGGGGCAATGAGCAGTTCTTC
cdr3_aa: CASSTGRGNEQFF

clone_size: NA
d_call: NA
v_call: TRBV4-1
j_call: TRBJ2-3
cdr3_nt: TGCGCCAGCAGAGCCGCCAGCACAGATACGCAGTATTTT
cdr3_aa: CASRAASTDTQYF

clone_size: many
d_call: TRBD2
v_call: TRBV5-1
j_call: TRBJ2-3
cdr3_nt: TGCGCCAGCAGCTACGGACTAGCCCCCACAGATACGCAGTATTTT
cdr3_aa: CASSYGLAPTDTQYF

clone_size: many
d_call: NA
v_call: TRBV5-1
j_call: TRBJ2-4
cdr3_nt: TGCGCCAGCAGCTTGGTTCCAGGGCCATCAAACATTCAGTACTTC
cdr3_aa: CASSLVPGPSNIQYF

clone_size: many
d_call: NA
v_call: TRBV20-1
j_call: TRBJ2-5
cdr3_nt: TGCAGTGTAGGGGGGCGGGAGACCCAGTACTTC
cdr3_aa: CSVGGRETQYF

clone_size: many
d_call: TRBD2
v_call: TRBV5-1
j_call: TRBJ2-1
cdr3_nt: TGCGCCAGCAGCTTGCTAGCGGGGAGGACCTACAATGAGCAGTTCTTC
cdr3_aa: CASSLLAGRTYNEQFF

clone_size: NA
d_call: NA
v_call: TRBV15
j_call: TRBJ2-7
cdr3_nt: TGTGCCACCAGCAGAGATAAGGGGTCCTACGAGCAGTACTTC
cdr3_aa: CATSRDKGSYEQYF

clone_size: many
d_call: NA
v_call: TRBV2
j_call: TRBJ2-1
cdr3_nt: TGTGCCAGCAGTTCCCCGTCACGCTACAATGAGCAGTTCTTC
cdr3_aa: CASSSPSRYNEQFF

clone_size: NA
d_call: NA
v_call: TRBV11-2
j_call: TRBJ2-5
cdr3_nt: TGTGCCAGCAGCTGGATACAAGAGACCCAGTACTTC
cdr3_aa: CASSWIQETQYF

clone_size: many
d_call: NA
v_call: TRBV7-9
j_call: TRBJ2-6
cdr3_nt: TGTGCCAGCAGCTTAGCGTTTTTGGGACCGACACCCTCTGGGGCCAACGTCCTGACTTTC
cdr3_aa: CASSLAFLGPTPSGANVLTF

clone_size: many
d_call: TRBD1
v_call: TRBV18
j_call: TRBJ1-1
cdr3_nt: TGTGCCAGCTCAAAGACAGGGCCTGAAGCTTTCTTT
cdr3_aa: CASSKTGPEAFF

clone_size: NA
d_call: TRBD1
v_call: TRBV20-1
j_call: TRBJ1-4
cdr3_nt: TGCAGTGCTAGAGCGGGACAGGGGGGAAATGAAAAACTGTTTTTT
cdr3_aa: CSARAGQGGNEKLFF

clone_size: many
d_call: NA
v_call: TRBV7-9
j_call: TRBJ2-5
cdr3_nt: TGTGCCAGCAGCCCCCTTGACGGAGATCAAGAGACCCAGTACTTC
cdr3_aa: CASSPLDGDQETQYF

clone_size: many
d_call: TRBD2
v_call: TRBV5-1
j_call: TRBJ2-3
cdr3_nt: TGCGCCAGCAGCTTTGGAAGCCTAGCGGGGGGAATCACAGATACGCAGTATTTT
cdr3_aa: CASSFGSLAGGITDTQYF

clone_size: many
d_call: NA
v_call: TRBV29-1
j_call: TRBJ1-5
cdr3_nt: TGCAGCGTTGCTGGGGAACTCGGTCAGCCCCAGCATTTT
cdr3_aa: CSVAGELGQPQHF

clone_size: many
d_call: TRBD2
v_call: TRBV5-1
j_call: TRBJ2-7
cdr3_nt: TGCGCCAGCAGCTTGGCCGGACTAGCCTACGAGCAGTACTTC
cdr3_aa: CASSLAGLAYEQYF

clone_size: many
d_call: TRBD2
v_call: TRBV12-3/TRBV12-4
j_call: TRBJ2-3
cdr3_nt: TGTGCCAGCAGTTTACCTTCTAGCGGAAGCACAGATACGCAGTATTTT
cdr3_aa: CASSLPSSGSTDTQYF

clone_size: many
d_call: TRBD1
v_call: TRBV4-1
j_call: TRBJ1-1
cdr3_nt: TGCGCCAGCAGCCAGGGACAGGGAAAAGGAGAAACTGAAGCTTTCTTT
cdr3_aa: CASSQGQGKGETEAFF

clone_size: many
d_call: TRBD2
v_call: TRBV20-1
j_call: TRBJ2-1
cdr3_nt: TGCAGTGCCGCAGATGGGACTAGCGGGCCTCAGGGGGAGCAGTTCTTC
cdr3_aa: CSAADGTSGPQGEQFF

clone_size: many
d_call: TRBD2
v_call: TRBV20-1
j_call: TRBJ2-1
cdr3_nt: TGCAGTGCTAGAAAGCGGGGAGTCCTCGTGGGTGAGCAGTTCTTC
cdr3_aa: CSARKRGVLVGEQFF

clone_size: many
d_call: NA
v_call: TRBV5-1
j_call: TRBJ2-5
cdr3_nt: TGCGCCAGCAGCTTAGGTGGGCCTCGGGCAGAGACCCAGTACTTC
cdr3_aa: CASSLGGPRAETQYF

clone_size: many
d_call: NA
v_call: TRBV6-6
j_call: TRBJ2-7
cdr3_nt: TGTGCCAGCAGCTGGACGGGGGCGAAATACGAGCAGTACTTC
cdr3_aa: CASSWTGAKYEQYF

clone_size: many
d_call: NA
v_call: TRBV5-1
j_call: TRBJ1-4
cdr3_nt: TGCGCCAGCAGCCTGGGAGGCGGGACTAATGAAAAACTGTTTTTT
cdr3_aa: CASSLGGGTNEKLFF

clone_size: many
d_call: TRBD2
v_call: TRBV27
j_call: TRBJ2-3
cdr3_nt: TGTGCCAGCACCCTACTAGCGGGGGCTAGCACAGATACGCAGTATTTT
cdr3_aa: CASTLLAGASTDTQYF

clone_size: many
d_call: TRBD2
v_call: TRBV20-1
j_call: TRBJ2-5
cdr3_nt: TGCAGTGCTAGAGATCCCCAGCGGGGGATGGAGGAGACCCAGTACTTC
cdr3_aa: CSARDPQRGMEETQYF

clone_size: many
d_call: NA
v_call: TRBV7-6
j_call: TRBJ1-1
cdr3_nt: TGTGCCAGCAGCCCCGGACCGGGACGGGACACTGAAGCTTTCTTT
cdr3_aa: CASSPGPGRDTEAFF

clone_size: many
d_call: TRBD1
v_call: TRBV6-1
j_call: TRBJ1-5
cdr3_nt: TGTGCCAGCAGTGAAGAACAGGGGAACAATCAGCCCCAGCATTTT
cdr3_aa: CASSEEQGNNQPQHF

clone_size: many
d_call: NA
v_call: TRBV10-3
j_call: TRBJ2-1
cdr3_nt: TGTGCCATCAGTGAGTCGAGAGAGGGGGTGAACAATGAGCAGTTCTTC
cdr3_aa: CAISESREGVNNEQFF

clone_size: many
d_call: NA
v_call: TRBV7-8
j_call: TRBJ2-5
cdr3_nt: TGTGCCAGCAGCTTAGCGGAGTACCAAGAGACCCAGTACTTC
cdr3_aa: CASSLAEYQETQYF

clone_size: many
d_call: TRBD1
v_call: TRBV5-1
j_call: TRBJ2-1
cdr3_nt: TGCGCCAGCAGCTTGGAGGCGACAGGGGACTACAATGAGCAGTTCTTC
cdr3_aa: CASSLEATGDYNEQFF

clone_size: many
d_call: TRBD1
v_call: TRBV2
j_call: TRBJ2-7
cdr3_nt: TGTGCCAGCAGAGCCGACAGGGGCGGAACCTACGAGCAGTACTTC
cdr3_aa: CASRADRGGTYEQYF

clone_size: many
d_call: NA
v_call: TRBV9
j_call: TRBJ2-7
cdr3_nt: TGTGCCAGCAGCGTAGAAGTGGGCTCCTACGAGCAGTACTTC
cdr3_aa: CASSVEVGSYEQYF

clone_size: many
d_call: NA
v_call: TRBV6-1
j_call: TRBJ1-5
cdr3_nt: TGTGCCAGCAGTGAAAAGGCAGGGCGGAATTTT
cdr3_aa: CASSEKAGRNF

clone_size: NA
d_call: NA
v_call: TRBV25-1
j_call: TRBJ1-4
cdr3_nt: TGTGCCAGCAGTGAATCTCGGACATCACGGGAAAAACTGTTTTTT
cdr3_aa: CASSESRTSREKLFF

clone_size: many
d_call: TRBD1
v_call: TRBV4-1
j_call: TRBJ2-3
cdr3_nt: TGCGCCAGCAGCCAAGGAGTAACGGACAGGGGCACAGATACGCAGTATTTT
cdr3_aa: CASSQGVTDRGTDTQYF

clone_size: many
d_call: NA
v_call: TRBV27
j_call: TRBJ1-5
cdr3_nt: TGTGCCAGCAGTTTGGGTATAGTACAGCCCCAGAATTTT
cdr3_aa: CASSLGIVQPQNF

clone_size: many
d_call: NA
v_call: TRBV19
j_call: TRBJ2-4
cdr3_nt: TGTGCCAGTAGTCTGGGAACCAAAAACATTCAGTACTTC
cdr3_aa: CASSLGTKNIQYF

clone_size: many
d_call: TRBD1
v_call: TRBV7-9
j_call: TRBJ2-5
cdr3_nt: TGTGCCAGCAGCTCAACCGATGGACAGGGGGACACCTCGAAATGGGAGACCCAGTACTTC
cdr3_aa: CASSSTDGQGDTSKWETQYF

clone_size: NA
d_call: NA
v_call: TRBV6-1
j_call: TRBJ1-1
cdr3_nt: TGTGCCAGCACTCGTATTTGGGCGGGAACTGAAGCTTTCTTT
cdr3_aa: CASTRIWAGTEAFF

clone_size: many
d_call: NA
v_call: TRBV7-2
j_call: TRBJ2-2
cdr3_nt: TGTGCCAGCAGCTACGGACAGCAGAACACCGGGGAGCTGTTTTTT
cdr3_aa: CASSYGQQNTGELFF

clone_size: many
d_call: NA
v_call: TRBV5-1
j_call: TRBJ1-1
cdr3_nt: TGCGCCAGCAGCTTGGTTTGGAACACTGAAGCTTTCTTT
cdr3_aa: CASSLVWNTEAFF